Listed here are 20 T cell receptor beta chains from one sample, sequenced in a study of blood T cell repertoires in COVID-19. The table came from immunoSEQ multiplex PCR; TCRdb's copy has only in-frame clones and leaves some out. The sample has 250,000 or so clones; around 88% are singletons. The material sequenced was PBMCs or T cells enriched from blood (not recorded which). These TCRs come from a woman aged 45-59 years who had recovered from COVID-19.

The rearrangement links TRBV5-1 to TRBJ2-3; weak D call: TRBD1 (7 bases). V was clipped by 4 bases and J by 0 bases, with 15 bases between them. Looked up from germline, CDR1 is SGHRS and CDR2 is YFSETQ. This CDR3 spans 16 amino acids. The CDR3 DNA reads as TGCGCCAGCAGCCCCCCCGGGGGACAGAGCACAGATACGCAGTATTTT. Amino acids: CASSPPGGQSTDTQYF.

The V and J genes are TRBV19 and TRBJ2-2, with a weak D call TRBD1 (6 bases). The V and J ends lost 5 bases and 2 bases respectively, with 12 bases between them. Looked up from germline, CDR1 is LNHDA and CDR2 is SQIVND (reference sequence). The CDR3 contains 15 residues. The DNA for the CDR3 is TGTGCCAGTAGTCATACAGGGCTCAACACCGGGGAGCTGTTTTTT. It specifies CASSHTGLNTGELFF.

The chain uses TRBV11-2 and TRBJ2-1, with TRBD2 matching over 7 bases. Per the germline V gene, CDR1 is SGHAT and CDR2 is FQNNGV. After removal of 5 bases from V and 4 bases from J, the junction contained 8 bases not matched to a gene. The CDR3 loop spans 15 amino acids. The CDR3 DNA sequence: TGTGCCAGCAGCCCCGGGGGGACTATTTACAATGAGCAGTTCTTC. It codes for CASSPGGTIYNEQFF.

The chain recombines TRBV6-5 with TRBJ1-5; D unresolved. V shed 9 bases and J shed 0 bases, with 12 bases lying between them. Germline values: CDR1 MNHEY, CDR2 SVGAGI. The CDR3 runs to 14 residues. CDR3 sequence reads: CASHWAPSNQPQHF. The DNA of the CDR3 is TGTGCCAGTCATTGGGCCCCTAGCAATCAGCCCCAGCATTTT.

The chain is built from TRBV19 and TRBJ2-3; TRBD2 matches 14 bases. The germline V gene has CDR1 LNHDA and CDR2 SQIVND (reference sequence). V lost 5 bases to trimming and J lost 5 bases; unmatched junction nucleotides: 12. The CDR3 is made up of 18 amino acids. CDR3 DNA: TGTGCCAGTAGTCCCAAAGGACTAGCGGGGGGACACGAAGATACGCAGTATTTT. It is translated as CASSPKGLAGGHEDTQYF.

The chain links TRBV27 to TRBJ2-7; no firm D call. The CDR3 runs 14 residues. V was trimmed by 2 bases and J by 0 bases, leaving 8 bases between them. Germline CDR1 is MNHEY and CDR2 is SMNVEV (reference sequence). Written as DNA, the CDR3 is TGTGCCAGCAGTTTAGCGGCAAGCTCCTACGAGCAGTACTTC. Amino acid sequence: CASSLAASSYEQYF.

This rearrangement joins TRBV9 to TRBJ2-1; D gene ambiguous. Trimming removed 0 bases from V and 0 bases from J, with 13 bases in between. The CDR3 is 17 residues long. Per germline, CDR1 SGDLS and CDR2 YYNGEE. CDR3 residues: CASSVAVELLSYNEQFF. The CDR3 DNA reads TGTGCCAGCAGCGTAGCGGTAGAGCTGCTCTCCTACAATGAGCAGTTCTTC.

The V call is TRBV7-3, the J call TRBJ2-3; tentative D call: TRBD2 (6 bases). Trimming left V 6 bases short and J 0 bases short, with 7 bases between. This CDR3 comprises 13 residues. CDR1 is SGHTA, CDR2 FQGTGA, per germline. DNA for the CDR3: TGTGCCAGCAGTCGGGGGAGCACAGATACGCAGTATTTT. Translated: CASSRGSTDTQYF.

The chain recombines TRBV6-5 with TRBJ2-7; a possible D gene is TRBD1 (5 bases). The V and J ends lost 2 bases and 5 bases respectively, with 7 bases between them. Germline V CDR1 and CDR2: MNHEY, SVGAGI. The CDR3 extends over 12 amino acids. The DNA of the CDR3 is TGTGCCAGCAGTTACAGGGGTCACGAGCAGTACTTC. It encodes CASSYRGHEQYF.

V is TRBV14 and J is TRBJ2-3; tentative D call: TRBD1 (6 bases). This CDR3 comprises 14 residues. CDR1 is SGHDN and CDR2 is FVKESK in the germline V gene. Trimming pared 4 bases from V and 7 bases from J, leaving 15 bases between. The CDR3 spells CASSPGQISNTQYF. The CDR3 nucleotides are TGTGCCAGCAGCCCCGGACAGATATCTAATACGCAGTATTTT.

In its sample, this clone was seen once. The chain links TRBV2 to TRBJ1-6; the D is unclear. Trimming cost V 4 bases and J 5 bases, with 9 bases left between them. The CDR3 has 14 residues. CDR1 SNHLY and CDR2 FYNNEI come from the germline V gene. The CDR3 sequence: CASSGGVNNSPLHF. CDR3 in DNA: TGTGCCAGCAGTGGAGGCGTCAATAATTCACCCCTCCACTTT.

This sequence joins TRBV19 and TRBJ2-3, with D uncertain. This CDR3 is built from 15 residues. Trimming stripped 8 bases from V and 1 base from J, with 16 bases between. Germline CDR1 is LNHDA and CDR2 is SQIVND (reference sequence). CDR3 in DNA: TGTGCCAGTCAAGGAGTAGCTCTAGGCACAGATACGCAGTATTTT. This gives the protein CASQGVALGTDTQYF.

J is TRBJ2-1 and V is TRBV5-1; no firm D call. V lost 6 bases and J 0 bases, leaving 7 bases between the germline ends. In germline, CDR1 is SGHRS, CDR2 YFSETQ. The CDR3 spans 13 residues. This chain's CDR3 is CASTTGSYNEQFF. CDR3 sequence (DNA): TGCGCCAGCACAACGGGCTCCTACAATGAGCAGTTCTTC.

The rearrangement uses TRBV10-3 and TRBJ1-4; D is uncertain. Germline-derived CDR1 and CDR2 are ENHRY and SYGVKD. Trimming took 3 bases from V and 7 from J, leaving 12 bases between them. This CDR3 has 14 residues. DNA of the CDR3: TGTGCCATCAGTGATGGAGGGAGTGGTGAAAAACTGTTTTTT. As protein: CAISDGGSGEKLFF.

This chain links TRBV6-5 with TRBJ1-4; 8 bases match TRBD1. Germline lookup yields CDR1 MNHEY and CDR2 SVGAGI. There are 14 residues in the CDR3. The V gene end was trimmed by 6 bases and the J gene end by 3 bases; junction bases not matched to a gene: 3. The CDR3 reads CASRTGAPNEKLFF. CDR3 DNA sequence: TGTGCCAGCAGGACAGGGGCGCCTAATGAAAAACTGTTTTTT.

This clone was counted between two and nine times. The chain has TRBV2 and TRBJ1-2; the match to TRBD1 covers 8 bases. The CDR3 consists of 15 residues. V gave up 7 bases and J gave up 7 bases; unmatched junction bases: 14. From germline, CDR1 is SNHLY and CDR2 FYNNEI. CDR3 sequence: CASKSSGGSRGGYTF. CDR3 nucleotides: TGTGCCAGCAAGTCATCAGGGGGCTCGAGGGGTGGCTACACCTTC.

The chain carries TRBV3-1 (or the pseudogene TRBV3-2) and TRBJ1-1; 8 bases fit TRBD1. J gave up 6 bases and V 2 bases, and 5 bases lay outside the gene matches. Germline lookup yields CDR1 LGHDT and CDR2 YNNKEL (reference sequence). There are 14 residues in the CDR3. The CDR3, as DNA: TGTGCCAGCAGCCAATCCGGACAGGGTTCTGAAGCTTTCTTT. Translation: CASSQSGQGSEAFF.

This clone was seen only once. The rearrangement uses TRBV28 and TRBJ2-2; 13 bases map to TRBD2. Germline CDR1 is MDHEN and CDR2 is SYDVKM. The CDR3 runs 15 residues. J was trimmed by 6 bases and V by 5 bases; bases with no gene match: 3. The CDR3 DNA sequence: TGTGCCAGCAGTATGGGACTAGCGGGGTCCGGGGAGCTGTTTTTT. Protein: CASSMGLAGSGELFF.

The gene calls are TRBV19 and TRBJ1-2; possibly TRBD1 for D (5 bases). Germline V CDR1 and CDR2: LNHDA, SQIVND (reference sequence). V lost 6 bases and J 4 bases, leaving 18 bases between the germline ends. The CDR3 loop spans 15 amino acids. The CDR3 spells CASSMDRRQFYGYTF. For the CDR3, the DNA is TGTGCCAGTAGCATGGACCGCCGACAGTTCTATGGCTACACCTTC.

The V and J genes are TRBV28 and TRBJ2-5, with TRBD1 matching over 7 bases. Trimming cost V 5 bases and J 4 bases; bases outside gene matches: 7. The germline V gene encodes CDR1 MDHEN and CDR2 SYDVKM. CDR3 length equals 14 residues. The CDR3 bases are TGTGCCAGCAGTCCAGGGGGTTGGGGAGAGACCCAGTACTTC. Its protein is CASSPGGWGETQYF.